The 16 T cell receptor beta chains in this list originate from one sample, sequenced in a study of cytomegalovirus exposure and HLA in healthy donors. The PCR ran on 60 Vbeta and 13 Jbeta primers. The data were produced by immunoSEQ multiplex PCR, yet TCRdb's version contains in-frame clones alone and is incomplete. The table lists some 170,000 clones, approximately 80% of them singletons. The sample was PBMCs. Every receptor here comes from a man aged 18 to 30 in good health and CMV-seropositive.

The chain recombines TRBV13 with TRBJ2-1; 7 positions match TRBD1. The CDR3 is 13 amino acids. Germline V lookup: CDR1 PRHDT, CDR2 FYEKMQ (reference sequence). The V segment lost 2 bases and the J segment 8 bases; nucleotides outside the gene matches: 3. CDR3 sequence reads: CASSLRQGDEQFF. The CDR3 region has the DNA TGTGCCAGCAGCTTAAGACAGGGCGATGAGCAGTTCTTC.

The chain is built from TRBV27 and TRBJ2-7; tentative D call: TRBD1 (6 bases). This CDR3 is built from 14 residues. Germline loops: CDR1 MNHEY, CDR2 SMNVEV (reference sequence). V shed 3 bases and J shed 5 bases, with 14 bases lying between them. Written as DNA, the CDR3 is TGTGCCAGCAGTTTTTCCAGGGGTAGCCACGAGCAGTACTTC. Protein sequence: CASSFSRGSHEQYF.

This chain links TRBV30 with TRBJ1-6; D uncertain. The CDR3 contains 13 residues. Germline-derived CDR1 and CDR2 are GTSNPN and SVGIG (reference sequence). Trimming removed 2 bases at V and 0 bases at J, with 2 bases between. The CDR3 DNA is TGTGCCTGGAGTCGCTCCTATAATTCACCCCTCCACTTT. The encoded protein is CAWSRSYNSPLHF.

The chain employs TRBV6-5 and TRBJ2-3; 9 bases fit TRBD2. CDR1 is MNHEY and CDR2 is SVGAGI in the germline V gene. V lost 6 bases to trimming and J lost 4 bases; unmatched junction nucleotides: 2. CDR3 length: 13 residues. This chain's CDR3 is CASRLAGSDTQYF. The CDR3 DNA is TGTGCCAGCAGACTAGCGGGCTCAGATACGCAGTATTTT.

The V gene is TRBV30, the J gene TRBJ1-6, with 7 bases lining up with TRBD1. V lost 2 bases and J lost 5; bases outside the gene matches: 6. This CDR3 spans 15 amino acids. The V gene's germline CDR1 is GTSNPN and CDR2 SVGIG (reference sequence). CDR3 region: CAWSHGTANNSPLHF. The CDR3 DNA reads TGTGCCTGGAGTCATGGGACAGCGAATAATTCACCCCTCCACTTT.

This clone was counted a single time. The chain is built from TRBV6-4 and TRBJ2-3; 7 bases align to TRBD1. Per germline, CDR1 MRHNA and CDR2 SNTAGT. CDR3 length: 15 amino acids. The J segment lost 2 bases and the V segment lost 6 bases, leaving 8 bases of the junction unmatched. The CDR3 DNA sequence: TGTGCCAGCAGAGGACAGGACTCCCCCACAGATACGCAGTATTTT. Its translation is CASRGQDSPTDTQYF.

DNA of the CDR3: TGTGCCAGCAGCTTACTCGGGGGGGCGTCAGATACGCAGTATTTT. Amino acids: CASSLLGGASDTQYF. The chain uses TRBV7-2 and TRBJ2-3; TRBD2 matches at 8 bases. Germline loops: CDR1 SGHTA, CDR2 FQGNSA. With 2 bases clipped from V and 4 bases from J, the junction kept 5 bases outside the gene matches. The CDR3 spans 15 residues.

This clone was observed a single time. The CDR3 DNA reads as TGTGCCAGCTCTACGGACAGGCGGACGGCAGATACGCAGTATTTT. It translates to CASSTDRRTADTQYF. The chain is built from TRBV2 and TRBJ2-3; TRBD1 matches 7 bases. Germline V CDR1 and CDR2: SNHLY, FYNNEI. Germline trimming cut 8 bases from V and 4 bases from J; bases unmatched to any gene: 12. The CDR3 is made up of 15 amino acids.

CDR3 protein: CASSLNGQNTEAFF. CDR3 bases: TGTGCCAGCAGCTTAAATGGGCAGAACACTGAAGCTTTCTTT. This chain joins TRBV7-6 and TRBJ1-1; D gene ambiguous. Germline V gene data show CDR1 as SGHVS and CDR2 as FNYEAQ. The V end lost 2 bases, the J end lost 1 base, and 8 bases lay between the germline ends. The CDR3 extends over 14 amino acids. Looking up the rest from reference TRBV7-6 and TRBJ1-1 gives the full variable domain: GAGVSQSPRYKVTKRGQDVALRCDPISGHVSLYWYRQALGQGPEFLTYFNYEAQQDKSGLPNDRFSAERPEGSISTLTIQRTEQRDSAMYRCASSLNGQNTEAFFGQGTRLTVV.

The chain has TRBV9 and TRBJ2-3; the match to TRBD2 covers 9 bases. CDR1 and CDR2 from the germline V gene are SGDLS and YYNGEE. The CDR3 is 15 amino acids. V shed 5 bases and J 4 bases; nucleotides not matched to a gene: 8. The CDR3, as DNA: TGTGCCAGCAGTGAAATAGCGGGAGAGGCAGATACGCAGTATTTT. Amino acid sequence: CASSEIAGEADTQYF.

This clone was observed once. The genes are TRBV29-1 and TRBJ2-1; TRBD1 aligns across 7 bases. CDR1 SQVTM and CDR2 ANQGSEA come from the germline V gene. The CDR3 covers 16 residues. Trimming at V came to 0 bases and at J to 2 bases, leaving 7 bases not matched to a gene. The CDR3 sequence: CSVEDPQGVTYNEQFF. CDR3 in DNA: TGCAGCGTTGAAGATCCGCAGGGGGTCACCTACAATGAGCAGTTCTTC.

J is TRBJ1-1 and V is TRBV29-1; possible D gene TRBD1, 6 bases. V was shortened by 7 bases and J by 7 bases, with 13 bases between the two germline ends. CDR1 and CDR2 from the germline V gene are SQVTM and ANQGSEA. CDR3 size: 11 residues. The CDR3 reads CSGKTGDEAFF. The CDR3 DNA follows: TGCAGCGGAAAGACAGGAGATGAAGCTTTCTTT. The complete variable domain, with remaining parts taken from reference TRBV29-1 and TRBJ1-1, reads SAVISQKPSRDICQRGTSLTIQCQVDSQVTMMFWYRQQPGQSLTLIATANQGSEATYESGFVIDKFPISRPNLTFSTLTVSNMSPEDSSIYLCSGKTGDEAFFGQGTRLTVV.

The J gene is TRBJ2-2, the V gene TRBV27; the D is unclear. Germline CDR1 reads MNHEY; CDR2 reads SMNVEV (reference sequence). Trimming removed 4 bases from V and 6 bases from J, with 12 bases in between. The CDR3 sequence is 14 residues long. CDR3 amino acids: CASSWARVAGELFF. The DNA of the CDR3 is TGTGCCAGCAGTTGGGCCCGTGTTGCCGGGGAGCTGTTTTTT.

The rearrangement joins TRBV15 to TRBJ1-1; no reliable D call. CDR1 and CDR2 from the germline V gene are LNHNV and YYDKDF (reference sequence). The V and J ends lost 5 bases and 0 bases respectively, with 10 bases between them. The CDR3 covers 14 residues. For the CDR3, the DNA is TGTGCCACCAGCCGTCGGGAAATGAACACTGAAGCTTTCTTT. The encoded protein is CATSRREMNTEAFF. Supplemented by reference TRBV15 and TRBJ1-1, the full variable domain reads DAMVIQNPRYQVTQFGKPVTLSCSQTLNHNVMYWYQQKSSQAPKLLFHYYDKDFNNEADTPDNFQSRRPNTSFCFLDIRSPGLGDTAMYLCATSRREMNTEAFFGQGTRLTVV.

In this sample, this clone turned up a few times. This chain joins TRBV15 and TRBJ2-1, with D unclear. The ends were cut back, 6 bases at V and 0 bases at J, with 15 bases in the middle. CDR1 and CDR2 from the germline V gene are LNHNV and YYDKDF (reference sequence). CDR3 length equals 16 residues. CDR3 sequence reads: CATSQSPRGSYNEQFF. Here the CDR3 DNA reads TGTGCCACCAGTCAAAGCCCACGCGGCTCCTACAATGAGCAGTTCTTC.

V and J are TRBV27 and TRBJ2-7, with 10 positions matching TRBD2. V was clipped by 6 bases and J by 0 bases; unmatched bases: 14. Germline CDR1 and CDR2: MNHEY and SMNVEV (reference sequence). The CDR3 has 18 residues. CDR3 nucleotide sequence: TGTGCCAGCAGGCTTACGGTAGCGGGGGGCAGGAGCTCCTACGAGCAGTACTTC. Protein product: CASRLTVAGGRSSYEQYF.